This T cell receptor beta chain was sequenced in a study of blood T cell repertoires in COVID-19. Study-level information: Samples representing acute and convalescent COVID-19 were sourced from the United States, Italy and Spain.

Libraries were prepared by immunoSEQ multiplex PCR; TCRdb keeps only in-frame clonotypes and omits some of them. This sample has 150,000 to 200,000 clones, with 85% to 95% found just once. V was cut by 0 bases and J by 0 bases, with 9 bases left in between. This CDR3 has 16 amino acids. Germline CDR1 is SGDLS and CDR2 is YYNGEE. This receptor was obtained from a man between 25 and 39 years old with COVID-19, enrolled during active disease. This chain joins TRBV9 and TRBJ1-4, with D hard to call. The sample taken for sequencing was peripheral blood. CDR3 sequence (DNA): TGTGCCAGCAGCGTAGGGCCGGGAACAACTAATGAAAAACTGTTTTTT. Its translation is CASSVGPGTTNEKLFF.